Each of the 19 T cell receptor beta chains below was sequenced from the same sample in a study of blood T cell repertoires in COVID-19. The repertoire was sequenced with immunoSEQ multiplex PCR; TCRdb's copy has only in-frame clones and lacks some. In the table there are 300,000 to 450,000 clones, 88% of which are singletons. The sequenced sample consisted of PBMCs or T cells enriched from blood (not recorded which). These receptors were obtained from a woman aged 30 to 39 who had been exposed to COVID-19.

V is TRBV21-1 and J is TRBJ1-2; TRBD1, the table's D call, lacks a check against the DNA. TRBV21-1 is reported as a pseudogene. CDR3 length equals 20 residues. The CDR3 loop is CASSKNPTGHKDMGNYGYTF. As DNA, the CDR3 is TGTGCCAGCAGCAAAAACCCGACAGGGCACAAAGACATGGGGAACTATGGCTACACCTTC.

CDR3 sequence reads: CASSPGQGNYEQYF. DNA of the CDR3: TGTGCCAGTAGTCCCGGACAGGGTAACTACGAGCAGTACTTC. The chain recombines TRBV19 with TRBJ2-7; 8 nucleotides align to TRBD1. Germline CDR1 is LNHDA and CDR2 is SQIVND (reference sequence). V dropped 5 bases and J dropped 3; count of bases not matched to a gene: 6. The CDR3 is 14 amino acids.

This clone was seen just once. The chain carries TRBV7-8 and TRBJ1-1; D is possibly TRBD1 (6 bases). Germline CDR1 and CDR2: SGHVS and FQNEAQ. Trimming removed 5 bases from V and 1 base from J, with 14 bases in between. The CDR3 is 15 residues long. Here the CDR3 reads CASSLRDTPNTEAFF. The CDR3 DNA follows: TGTGCCAGCAGCCTCCGGGACACCCCGAACACTGAAGCTTTCTTT. The whole variable domain, filled in from reference TRBV7-8 and TRBJ1-1, reads GAGVSQSPRYKVAKRGQDVALRCDPISGHVSLFWYQQALGQGPEFLTYFQNEAQLDKSGLPSDRFFAERPEGSVSTLKIQRTQQEDSAVYLCASSLRDTPNTEAFFGQGTRLTVV.

The V and J genes are TRBV3-1 (or the pseudogene TRBV3-2) and TRBJ2-3; 12 bases agree with TRBD2. The trim removed 4 bases at V and 0 bases at J, leaving 2 bases unmatched. Looked up from germline, CDR1 is LGHDT and CDR2 is YNNKEL (reference sequence). The CDR3 extends over 16 amino acids. In DNA form, the CDR3 reads TGTGCCAGCAGCCCCCTAGCGGGAGGGAGCACAGATACGCAGTATTTT. Translation: CASSPLAGGSTDTQYF.

The chain couples TRBV5-1 to TRBJ2-1, with D perhaps TRBD1 (7 bases). Trimming pared 6 bases from V and 10 bases from J, leaving 26 bases between. CDR3 length equals 16 residues. CDR1 is SGHRS, CDR2 YFSETQ, per germline. The CDR3 reads CASTQGDFNKPGEQFF. The CDR3 DNA sequence: TGCGCCAGCACCCAGGGGGACTTTAATAAACCGGGGGAGCAGTTCTTC.

The chain links TRBV10-3 to TRBJ2-2, with TRBD2 as a possible D gene (5 bases). There are 13 residues in the CDR3. Trimming took 9 bases from V and 3 from J, leaving 11 bases between them. Germline V lookup: CDR1 ENHRY, CDR2 SYGVKD. CDR3 amino acids: CAIREFDTGELFF. The DNA of the CDR3 is TGTGCCATTAGGGAGTTCGACACCGGGGAGCTGTTTTTT.

V is TRBV3-1 (or the pseudogene TRBV3-2) and J is TRBJ1-5; the D gene is possibly TRBD1 (5 bases). V was trimmed by 4 bases and J by 4 bases, leaving 14 bases between them. Germline CDR1 is LGHDT and CDR2 is YNNKEL (reference sequence). CDR3 length: 15 amino acids. CDR3 nucleotides: TGTGCCAGCAGCCTGTCAGGGTCAAAGAATCAGCCCCAGCATTTT. Protein: CASSLSGSKNQPQHF.

This clone was seen once. The chain couples TRBV19 to TRBJ1-1; D is undetermined. The CDR3 runs 14 residues. The germline V and J ends were trimmed by 3 bases and 2 bases, with 10 bases remaining between them. Germline-derived CDR1 and CDR2 are LNHDA and SQIVND (reference sequence). Here the CDR3 DNA reads TGTGCCAGTAGTATGGGCAGATCAAACACTGAAGCTTTCTTT. Translating it yields CASSMGRSNTEAFF.

The chain couples TRBV7-2 to TRBJ2-5, with 7 bases fitting TRBD2. Germline V lookup: CDR1 SGHTA, CDR2 FQGNSA. Losses at the gene ends were 1 base for V and 2 bases for J; bases not matched to a gene: 7. CDR3 length: 16 residues. The CDR3 protein is CASSLGLGSGQETQYF. CDR3 bases: TGTGCCAGCAGCTTAGGGTTGGGTAGCGGGCAAGAGACCCAGTACTTC.

This chain joins TRBV7-6 and TRBJ2-7; D gene ambiguous. Deletions cut 0 bases from V and 6 bases from J, with 15 bases between. The germline CDR1 and CDR2 sequences are SGHVS and FNYEAQ. CDR3 length: 15 amino acids. As DNA, the CDR3 is TGTGCCAGCAGCTTAGCCTCGTCCCCCACGGGCGAGCAGTACTTC. Protein product: CASSLASSPTGEQYF.

The genes are TRBV28 and TRBJ1-1; D perhaps matches TRBD1 (6 bases). The V gene lost 6 bases and the J gene lost 3 bases, with 20 bases spanning the gap. Germline CDR1 reads MDHEN; CDR2 reads SYDVKM. The CDR3 loop spans 16 amino acids. The CDR3 here is CASRSPGHHRDTEAFF. For the CDR3, the DNA is TGTGCCAGCAGGTCTCCGGGACACCATCGGGACACTGAAGCTTTCTTT.

This chain joins TRBV28 and TRBJ2-7; possibly TRBD2 for D (6 bases). The CDR3 loop spans 14 amino acids. Germline V CDR1 and CDR2: MDHEN, SYDVKM. V lost 7 bases and J lost 4, with 17 bases in between. This CDR3 is CASTQPGLGYEQYF. In DNA, the CDR3 is TGTGCCAGCACCCAACCGGGACTTGGGTACGAGCAGTACTTC.

V is TRBV4-1 and J is TRBJ2-4; 9 bases line up with TRBD1. Per germline, CDR1 MGHRA and CDR2 YSYEKL. The CDR3 runs to 18 residues. The trim removed 1 base at V and 0 bases at J, leaving 7 bases unmatched. CDR3 loop: CASSQGGQGPIAKNIQYF. Written as DNA, the CDR3 is TGCGCCAGCAGCCAAGGGGGACAGGGTCCAATAGCCAAAAACATTCAGTACTTC.

This clone was counted between two and nine times. The CDR3 nucleotides read TGTGCCATCAGGATCATAGCGGTACCCAATGAGCAGTTCTTC. Its protein is CAIRIIAVPNEQFF. The J gene is TRBJ2-1, the V gene TRBV10-3, with a weak D call TRBD2 (6 bases). The CDR3 loop spans 14 amino acids. The ends were cut back, 6 bases at V and 6 bases at J, with 15 bases in the middle. Germline V gene data show CDR1 as ENHRY and CDR2 as SYGVKD.

The J gene is TRBJ1-2, the V gene TRBV28, with no clear D. The CDR3 consists of 14 residues. V was shortened by 6 bases and J by 2 bases, with 13 bases between the two germline ends. Germline CDR1 is MDHEN and CDR2 is SYDVKM. This chain's CDR3 is CASSFPGKNYGYTF. CDR3 nucleotide sequence: TGTGCCAGCAGCTTTCCCGGGAAGAACTATGGCTACACCTTC.

V and J are TRBV11-2 and TRBJ1-3; the D gene is possibly TRBD1 (6 bases). In germline, CDR1 is SGHAT, CDR2 FQNNGV. V lost 5 bases and J lost 0, with 14 bases in between. CDR3 size: 16 residues. CDR3: CASSIAGHPSGNTIYF. CDR3 coding DNA: TGTGCCAGCAGCATAGCGGGACATCCCTCTGGAAACACCATATATTTT.

The V gene is TRBV27, the J gene TRBJ1-6; D is uncertain. The V and J ends lost 4 bases and 0 bases respectively, with 4 bases between them. This CDR3 spans 14 amino acids. Germline CDR1 and CDR2: MNHEY and SMNVEV (reference sequence). DNA of the CDR3: TGTGCCAGCAGTTGGAGCTCCTATAATTCACCCCTCCACTTT. Protein product: CASSWSSYNSPLHF.

The chain carries TRBV7-9 and TRBJ1-2; D perhaps matches TRBD1 (6 bases). The germline CDR1 and CDR2 sequences are SEHNR and FQNEAQ (reference sequence). This CDR3 region has 14 residues. The V end was cut by 4 bases, the J end by 8 bases, with 17 bases between. CDR3 amino acids: CASSSTAGDEGYTF. The CDR3 DNA follows: TGTGCCAGCAGCTCGACTGCAGGGGATGAAGGCTACACCTTC. The full variable domain, rest sourced from reference TRBV7-9 and TRBJ1-2, is DTGVSQNPRHKITKRGQNVTFRCDPISEHNRLYWYRQTLGQGPEFLTYFQNEAQLEKSRLLSDRFSAERPKGSFSTLEIQRTEQGDSAMYLCASSSTAGDEGYTFGSGTRLTVV.

The chain couples TRBV19 to TRBJ1-5; D unresolved. CDR3 length: 15 amino acids. The ends were cut back, 6 bases at V and 9 bases at J, with 21 bases in the middle. Germline CDR1 LNHDA, CDR2 SQIVND (reference sequence). The CDR3: CASSPSTTSGLPQHF. The CDR3 DNA sequence: TGTGCCAGTAGCCCATCAACCACGTCTGGACTGCCCCAGCATTTT.